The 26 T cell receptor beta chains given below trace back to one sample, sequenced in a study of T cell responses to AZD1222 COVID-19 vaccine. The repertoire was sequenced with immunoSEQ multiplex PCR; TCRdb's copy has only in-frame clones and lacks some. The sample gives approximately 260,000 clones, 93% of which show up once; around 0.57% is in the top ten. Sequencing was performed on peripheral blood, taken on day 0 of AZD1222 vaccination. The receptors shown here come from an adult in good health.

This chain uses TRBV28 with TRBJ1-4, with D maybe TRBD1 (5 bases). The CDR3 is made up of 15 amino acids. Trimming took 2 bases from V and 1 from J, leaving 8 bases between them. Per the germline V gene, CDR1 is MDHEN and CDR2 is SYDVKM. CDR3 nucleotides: TGTGCCAGCAGTTTAGGGGGAGAAACTAATGAAAAACTGTTTTTT. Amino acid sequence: CASSLGGETNEKLFF.

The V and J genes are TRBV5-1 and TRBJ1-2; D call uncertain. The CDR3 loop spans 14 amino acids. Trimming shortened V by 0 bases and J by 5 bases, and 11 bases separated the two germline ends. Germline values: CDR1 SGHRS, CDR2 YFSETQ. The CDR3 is CASSLDSWSYGYTF. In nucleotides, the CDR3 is TGCGCCAGCAGCTTGGACAGTTGGTCTTATGGCTACACCTTC.

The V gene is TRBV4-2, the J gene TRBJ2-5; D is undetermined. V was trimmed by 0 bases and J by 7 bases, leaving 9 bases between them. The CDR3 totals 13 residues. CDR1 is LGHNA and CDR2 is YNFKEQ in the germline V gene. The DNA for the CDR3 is TGTGCCAGCAGCCAAGATCGCGGTTGGACCCAGTACTTC. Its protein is CASSQDRGWTQYF.

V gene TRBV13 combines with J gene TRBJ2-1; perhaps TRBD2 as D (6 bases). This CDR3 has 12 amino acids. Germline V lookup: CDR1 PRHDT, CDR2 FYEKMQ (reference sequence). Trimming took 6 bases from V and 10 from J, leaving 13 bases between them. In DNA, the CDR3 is TGTGCCAGCAGATCGAATCTAGCGGAGCAGTTCTTC. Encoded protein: CASRSNLAEQFF. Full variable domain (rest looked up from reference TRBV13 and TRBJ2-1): AAGVIQSPRHLIKEKRETATLKCYPIPRHDTVYWYQQGPGQDPQFLISFYEKMQSDKGSIPDRFSAQQFSDYHSELNMSSLELGDSALYFCASRSNLAEQFFGPGTRLTVL.

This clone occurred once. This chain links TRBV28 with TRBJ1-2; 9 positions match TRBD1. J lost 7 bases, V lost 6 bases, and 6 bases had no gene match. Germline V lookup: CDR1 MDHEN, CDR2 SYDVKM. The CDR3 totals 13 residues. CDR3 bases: TGTGCCAGCAGGTCCGGGACAGGGCTTGGCTACACCTTC. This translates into CASRSGTGLGYTF.

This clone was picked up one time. The CDR3 bases are TGTGCCAGCAGTTACTCTCCGGAGGGAAACACCATATATTTT. This translates into CASSYSPEGNTIYF. J is TRBJ1-3 and V is TRBV6-5; D is unclear. The length of the CDR3 is 14 residues. Per the germline V gene, CDR1 is MNHEY and CDR2 is SVGAGI. V lost 0 bases, J lost 4 bases, and 7 bases lay in between.

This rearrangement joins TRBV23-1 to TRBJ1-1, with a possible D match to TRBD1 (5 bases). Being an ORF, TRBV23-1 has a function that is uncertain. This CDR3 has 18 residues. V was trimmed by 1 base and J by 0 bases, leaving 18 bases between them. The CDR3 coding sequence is TGCGCCAGCAGTCAATTCGGCAGGGCGCGGTTCCTGAACACTGAAGCTTTCTTT. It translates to CASSQFGRARFLNTEAFF.

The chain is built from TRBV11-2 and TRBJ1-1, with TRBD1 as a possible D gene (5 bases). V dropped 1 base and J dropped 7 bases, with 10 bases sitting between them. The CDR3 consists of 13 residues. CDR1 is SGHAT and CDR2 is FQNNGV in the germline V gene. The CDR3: CASSLVGGGEAFF. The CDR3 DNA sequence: TGTGCCAGCAGCTTAGTCGGCGGGGGTGAAGCTTTCTTT.

The CDR3 here is CASSQQGPDAAFF. The CDR3 region has the DNA TGTGCCAGCAGCCAACAGGGACCAGATGCAGCTTTCTTT. The rearrangement joins TRBV3-1 (or the pseudogene TRBV3-2) to TRBJ1-1; D might be TRBD1 (5 bases). Germline CDR1 and CDR2: LGHDT and YNNKEL (reference sequence). V lost 2 bases to trimming and J lost 10 bases, with 14 bases between them. The CDR3 covers 13 residues.

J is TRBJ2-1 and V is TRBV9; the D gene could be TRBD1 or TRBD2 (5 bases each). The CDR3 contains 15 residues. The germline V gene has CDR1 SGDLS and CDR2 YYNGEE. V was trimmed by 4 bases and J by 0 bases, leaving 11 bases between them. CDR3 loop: CASSNRGYSYNEQFF. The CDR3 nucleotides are TGTGCCAGCAGCAACCGGGGCTACTCCTACAATGAGCAGTTCTTC.

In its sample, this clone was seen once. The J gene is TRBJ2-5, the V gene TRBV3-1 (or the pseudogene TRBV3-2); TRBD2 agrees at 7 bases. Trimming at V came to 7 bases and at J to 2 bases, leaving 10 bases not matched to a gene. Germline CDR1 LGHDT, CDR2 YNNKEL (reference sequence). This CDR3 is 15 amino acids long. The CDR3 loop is CASNKGLKGQETQYF. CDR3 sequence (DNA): TGTGCCAGCAACAAGGGACTAAAGGGGCAAGAGACCCAGTACTTC.

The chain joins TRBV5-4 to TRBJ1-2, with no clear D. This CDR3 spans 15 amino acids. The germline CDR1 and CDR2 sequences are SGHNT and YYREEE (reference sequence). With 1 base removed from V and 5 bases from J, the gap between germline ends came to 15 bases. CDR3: CASSLHGEVGYGYTF. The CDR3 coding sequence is TGTGCCAGCAGCTTGCATGGGGAGGTGGGGTATGGCTACACCTTC.

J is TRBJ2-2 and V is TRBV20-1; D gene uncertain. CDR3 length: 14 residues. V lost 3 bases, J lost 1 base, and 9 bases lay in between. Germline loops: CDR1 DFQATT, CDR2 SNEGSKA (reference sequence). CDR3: CSASSEQNTGELFF. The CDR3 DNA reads TGCAGTGCTAGTTCGGAGCAGAACACCGGGGAGCTGTTTTTT.

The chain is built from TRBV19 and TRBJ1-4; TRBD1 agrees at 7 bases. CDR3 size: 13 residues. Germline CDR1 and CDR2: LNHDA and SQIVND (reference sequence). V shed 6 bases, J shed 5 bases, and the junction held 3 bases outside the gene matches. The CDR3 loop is CASSGTANEKLFF. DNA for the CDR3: TGTGCCAGTAGCGGGACAGCGAATGAAAAACTGTTTTTT. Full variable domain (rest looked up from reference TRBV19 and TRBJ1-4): DGGITQSPKYLFRKEGQNVTLSCEQNLNHDAMYWYRQDPGQGLRLIYYSQIVNDFQKGDIAEGYSVSREKKESFPLTVTSAQKNPTAFYLCASSGTANEKLFFGSGTQLSVL.

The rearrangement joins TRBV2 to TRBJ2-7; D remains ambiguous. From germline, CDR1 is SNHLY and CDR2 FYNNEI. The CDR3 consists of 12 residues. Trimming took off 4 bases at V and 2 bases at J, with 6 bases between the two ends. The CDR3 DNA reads TGTGCCAGCAGTGCCGACACCTACGAGCAGTACTTC. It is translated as CASSADTYEQYF.

CDR3 sequence reads: CASSLPPGRQQFF. The CDR3 DNA is TGTGCCAGCAGTTTACCCCCCGGACGTCAGCAGTTCTTC. V gene TRBV27 combines with J gene TRBJ2-1; no reliable D call. The CDR3 loop spans 13 amino acids. V was trimmed by 2 bases and J by 11 bases, leaving 13 bases between them. Germline V gene data show CDR1 as MNHEY and CDR2 as SMNVEV (reference sequence).

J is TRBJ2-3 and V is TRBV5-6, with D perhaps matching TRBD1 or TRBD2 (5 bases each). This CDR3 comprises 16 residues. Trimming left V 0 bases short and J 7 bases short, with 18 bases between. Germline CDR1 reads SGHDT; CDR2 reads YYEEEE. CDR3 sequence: CASSLVVWDGHYTQYF. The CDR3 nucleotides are TGTGCCAGCAGCTTGGTGGTCTGGGACGGTCATTATACGCAGTATTTT.

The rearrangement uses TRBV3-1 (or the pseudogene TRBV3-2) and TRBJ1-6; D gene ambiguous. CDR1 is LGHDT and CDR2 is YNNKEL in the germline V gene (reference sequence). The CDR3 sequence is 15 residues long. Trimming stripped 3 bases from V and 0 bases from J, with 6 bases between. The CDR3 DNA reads TGTGCCAGCAGCCACGGGAGCTCCTATAATTCACCCCTCCACTTT. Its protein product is CASSHGSSYNSPLHF.

The CDR3 region has the DNA TGTGCCAGCAGCCGAACTGGCTTCGTCTCTGGAAACACCATATATTTT. It is translated as CASSRTGFVSGNTIYF. The V call is TRBV7-6, the J call TRBJ1-3; no reliable D call. Germline V CDR1 and CDR2: SGHVS, FNYEAQ. The CDR3 extends over 16 amino acids. V was clipped by 5 bases and J by 0 bases, with 14 bases between them.

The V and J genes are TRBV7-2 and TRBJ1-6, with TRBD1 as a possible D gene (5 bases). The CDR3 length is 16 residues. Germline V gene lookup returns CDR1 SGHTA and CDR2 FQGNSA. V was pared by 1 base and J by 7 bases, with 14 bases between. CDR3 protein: CASSLEGPGFNSPLHF. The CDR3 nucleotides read TGTGCCAGCAGCTTAGAGGGGCCAGGTTTCAATTCACCCCTCCACTTT. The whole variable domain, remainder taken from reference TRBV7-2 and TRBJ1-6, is GAGVSQSPSNKVTEKGKDVELRCDPISGHTALYWYRQSLGQGLEFLIYFQGNSAPDKSGLPSDRFSAERTGGSVSTLTIQRTQQEDSAVYLCASSLEGPGFNSPLHFGNGTRLTVT.

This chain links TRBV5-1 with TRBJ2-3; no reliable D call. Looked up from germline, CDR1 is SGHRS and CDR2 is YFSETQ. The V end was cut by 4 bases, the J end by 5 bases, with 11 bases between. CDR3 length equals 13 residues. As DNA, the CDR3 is TGCGCCAGCAGCAGCGCTCCGGGAGATACGCAGTATTTT. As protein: CASSSAPGDTQYF.

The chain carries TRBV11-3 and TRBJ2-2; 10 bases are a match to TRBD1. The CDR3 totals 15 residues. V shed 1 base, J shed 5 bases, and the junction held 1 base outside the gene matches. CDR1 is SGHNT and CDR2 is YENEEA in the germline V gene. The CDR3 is CASSLGTGGTGELFF. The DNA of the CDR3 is TGTGCCAGCAGCTTAGGGACAGGGGGGACCGGGGAGCTGTTTTTT.

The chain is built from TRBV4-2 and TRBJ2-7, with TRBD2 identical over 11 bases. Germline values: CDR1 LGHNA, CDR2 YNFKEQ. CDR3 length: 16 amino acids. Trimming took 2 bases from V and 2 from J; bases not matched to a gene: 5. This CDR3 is CASSQPGTSGPYEQYF. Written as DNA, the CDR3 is TGTGCCAGCAGCCAACCCGGGACTAGCGGCCCCTACGAGCAGTACTTC.

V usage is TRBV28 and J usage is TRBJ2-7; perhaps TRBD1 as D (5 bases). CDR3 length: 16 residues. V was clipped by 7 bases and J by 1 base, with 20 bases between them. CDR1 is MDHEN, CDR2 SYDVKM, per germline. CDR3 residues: CASTRLGAVGSYEQYF. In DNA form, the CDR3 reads TGTGCCAGCACCCGCCTTGGGGCTGTTGGGTCCTACGAGCAGTACTTC.

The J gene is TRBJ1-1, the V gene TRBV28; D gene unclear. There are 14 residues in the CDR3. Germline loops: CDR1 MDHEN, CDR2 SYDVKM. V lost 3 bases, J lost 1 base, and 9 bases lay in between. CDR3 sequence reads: CASSFRGWNTEAFF. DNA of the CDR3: TGTGCCAGCAGTTTTCGGGGTTGGAACACTGAAGCTTTCTTT.

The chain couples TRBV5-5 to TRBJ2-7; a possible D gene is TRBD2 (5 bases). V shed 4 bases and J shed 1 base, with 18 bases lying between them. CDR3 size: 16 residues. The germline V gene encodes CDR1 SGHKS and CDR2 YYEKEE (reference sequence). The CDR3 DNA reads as TGTGCCAGCAGCCCTCGCCTGAGGGCCGATTCCTACGAGCAGTACTTC. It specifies CASSPRLRADSYEQYF. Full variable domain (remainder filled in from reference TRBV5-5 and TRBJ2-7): DAGVTQSPTHLIKTRGQQVTLRCSPISGHKSVSWYQQVLGQGPQFIFQYYEKEERGRGNFPDRFSARQFPNYSSELNVNALLLGDSALYLCASSPRLRADSYEQYFGPGTRLTVT.